The subject of this entry is one T cell receptor (beta chain). While infection was still active, Seattle patients were enrolled and then followed longitudinally. The source of the sample is a study of blood T cell repertoires in COVID-19. Study-level information: There were acute and convalescent COVID-19 samples, and they came from the United States, Italy and Spain. Sample material is recorded as cDNA or gDNA derived from T cells, B-cell-depleted T cells, or PBMCs.

The CDR3 runs to 14 residues. J lost 4 bases, V lost 4 bases, and 7 bases had no gene match. CDR1 and CDR2 from the germline V gene are SQVTM and ANQGSEA. Authors' processing steps: How many nucleated cells were present was estimated from reference gene primer amplification. This table comes from immunoSEQ multiplex PCR, and its TCRdb copy is limited to in-frame clones, with some not included. That table furnishes V, J and clone size, whereas the DNA furnished D and trimming. The sample lists roughly 410,000 clones, around 87% seen once, with about 2.1% in the top ten. The sequence was obtained from a woman in her sixties with COVID-19, enrolled during active disease. The rearrangement links TRBV29-1 to TRBJ2-1, with TRBD2 matching over 7 bases. The sequencing input was peripheral blood. The DNA of the CDR3 is TGCAGCGTTGGGCGCGGGGGACGGTACAATGAGCAGTTCTTC. Amino acid sequence: CSVGRGGRYNEQFF.